This T cell receptor (beta chain) was recorded in a study of blood T cell repertoires in COVID-19. This CDR3 has 14 amino acids. The V end lost 4 bases, the J end lost 5 bases, and 15 bases lay between the germline ends. Germline CDR1 reads LGHNA; CDR2 reads YSLEER. Only in-frame clones appear in the TCRdb table, and some are missing; sequencing was by immunoSEQ multiplex PCR. Found here are 150,000 to 200,000 clones, 84% of them singletons; the top ten hold roughly 18%. The sample holds one count of this clone. The clonotype was recovered from a woman over 75 with acute or convalescent COVID-19. The specimen sequenced was peripheral blood. This chain uses TRBV4-3 with TRBJ2-7, with D possibly TRBD1 on 6 matching bases. The CDR3, as DNA: TGCGCCAGCAGCCCCGGAATAGACAGGCACGAGCAGTACTTC. This gives the protein CASSPGIDRHEQYF.